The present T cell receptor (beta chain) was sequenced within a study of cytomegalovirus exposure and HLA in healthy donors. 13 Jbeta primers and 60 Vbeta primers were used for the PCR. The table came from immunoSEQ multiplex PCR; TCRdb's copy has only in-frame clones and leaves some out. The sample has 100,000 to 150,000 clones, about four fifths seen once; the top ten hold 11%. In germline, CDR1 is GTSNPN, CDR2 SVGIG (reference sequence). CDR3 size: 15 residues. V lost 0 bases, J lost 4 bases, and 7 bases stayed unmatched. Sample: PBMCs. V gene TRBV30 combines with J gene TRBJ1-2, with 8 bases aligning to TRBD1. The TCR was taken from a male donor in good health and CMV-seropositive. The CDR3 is CAWSVHGQGLYGYTF. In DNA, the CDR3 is TGTGCCTGGAGTGTACACGGACAGGGACTCTATGGCTACACCTTC.